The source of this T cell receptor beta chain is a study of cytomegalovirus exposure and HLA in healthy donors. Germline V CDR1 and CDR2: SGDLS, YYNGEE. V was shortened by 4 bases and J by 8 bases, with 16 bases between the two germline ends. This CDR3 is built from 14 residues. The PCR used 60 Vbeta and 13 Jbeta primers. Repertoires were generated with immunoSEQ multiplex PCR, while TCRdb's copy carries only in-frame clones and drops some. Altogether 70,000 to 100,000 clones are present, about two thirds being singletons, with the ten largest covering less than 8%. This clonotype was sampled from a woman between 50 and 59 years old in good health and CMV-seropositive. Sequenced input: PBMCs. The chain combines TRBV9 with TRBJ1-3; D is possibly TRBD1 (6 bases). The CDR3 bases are TGTGCCAGCAGCCCTAGACAGGCCTGGGACACCATATATTTT. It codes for CASSPRQAWDTIYF. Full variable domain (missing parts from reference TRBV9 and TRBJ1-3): DSGVTQTPKHLITATGQRVTLRCSPRSGDLSVYWYQQSLDQGLQFLIQYYNGEERAKGNILERFSAQQFPDLHSELNLSSLELGDSALYFCASSPRQAWDTIYFGEGSWLTVV.